The T cell receptor (beta chain) described here comes from a study of vaccination and CD4 T cells after COVID-19. Study-level background: Control cultures received a CEFX pool, an HIV-1 Nef pool, or no peptide.

The CDR3 consists of 13 residues. V was cut by 8 bases and J by 3 bases, with 14 bases left in between. Germline V gene sequence: CDR1 DFQATT, CDR2 SNEGSKA (reference sequence). Treatment defined: approximately nine-day PBMC culture with coronavirus spike peptide pools or control peptides (ViraFEST assay). It was before the COVID-19 pandemic (2011-2018) that the unexposed donor's CD4+ T cells were collected. With SARS-CoV-2 S/N and four cold-coronavirus spikes, unexposed-donor CD4+ T cells were probed, cells permitting. Once obtained from cultured CD4+ T cells, the DNA was sequenced using the Oncomine TCR Beta short-read assay. Genomic DNA extraction was carried out from cultured CD4+ T cells. A single record per CDR3 protein comes from TCRdb applying MiXCR to the PCR reads. Altogether thousands of distinct CDR3 sequences are present, about a third being singletons, with the ten largest covering 27%.

With respect to this clonotype: Its matching antigen is unknown.

Sequencing was performed on CD4+ T cells from blood, cultured in vitro. V and J are TRBV20-1 and TRBJ2-1; D is possibly TRBD2 (7 bases). The TCR originated in a human donor in good health. CDR3 sequence reads: CSPSGGIYNEQFF. In DNA, the CDR3 is TGCAGTCCTTCGGGGGGCATCTACAATGAGCAGTTCTTC.